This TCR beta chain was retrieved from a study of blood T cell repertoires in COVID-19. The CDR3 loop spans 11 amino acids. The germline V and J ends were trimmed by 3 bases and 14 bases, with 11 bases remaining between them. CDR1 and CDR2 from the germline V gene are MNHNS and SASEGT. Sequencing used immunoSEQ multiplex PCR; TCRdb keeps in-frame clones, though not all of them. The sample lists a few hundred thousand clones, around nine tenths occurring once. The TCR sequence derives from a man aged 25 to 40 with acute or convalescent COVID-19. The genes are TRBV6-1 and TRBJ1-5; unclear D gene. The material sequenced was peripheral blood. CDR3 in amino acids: CASSDIRREHF. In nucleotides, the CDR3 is TGTGCCAGCAGTGATATAAGGAGGGAGCATTTT.